Detailed here is one T cell receptor (beta chain). Measured with immunoSEQ multiplex PCR; TCRdb has only the in-frame clones, and not every one. The table has roughly 250,000 clones, roughly 88% seen once; the top ten hold about 1.2%. The source of the sample is a study of blood T cell repertoires in COVID-19. Overall study context: Samples taken during acute and convalescent COVID-19 were collected in the United States, Italy and Spain.

Which cohort a participant joined came from the clinical history participants gave. The sequence came from a woman between 35 and 50 years old with acute COVID-19. Sequencing was done on a sample of PBMCs or T cells enriched from blood (not recorded which).

CDR3 coding DNA: TGTGCCAGTAAACGGTGGGAGGATCAGCCCCAGCATTTT. Translated: CASKRWEDQPQHF. V and J are TRBV19 and TRBJ1-5, with unresolved D. The CDR3 length is 13 residues. Germline loops: CDR1 LNHDA, CDR2 SQIVND (reference sequence). The V and J ends lost 7 bases and 5 bases respectively, with 12 bases between them.